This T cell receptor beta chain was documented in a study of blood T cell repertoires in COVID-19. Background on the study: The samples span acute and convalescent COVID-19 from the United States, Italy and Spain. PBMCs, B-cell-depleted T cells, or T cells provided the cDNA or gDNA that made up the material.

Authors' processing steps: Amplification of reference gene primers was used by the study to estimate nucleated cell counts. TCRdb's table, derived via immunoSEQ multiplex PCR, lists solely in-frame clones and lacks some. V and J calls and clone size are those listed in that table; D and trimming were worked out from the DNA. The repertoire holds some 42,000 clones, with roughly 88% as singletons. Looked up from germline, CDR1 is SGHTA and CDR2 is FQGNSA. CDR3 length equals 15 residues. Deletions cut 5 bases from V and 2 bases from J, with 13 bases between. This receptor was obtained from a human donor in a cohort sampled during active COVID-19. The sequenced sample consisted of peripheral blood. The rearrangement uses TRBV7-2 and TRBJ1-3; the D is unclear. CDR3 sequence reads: CASSPQALTGNTIYF. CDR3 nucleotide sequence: TGTGCCAGCAGCCCCCAGGCCCTGACTGGAAACACCATATATTTT.